The sequence of this TCR beta chain was determined in a study of T-cell reconstitution after alpha-beta-depleted transplantation in children (dated by TCRdb to the mid-2010s). Background on the whole study: The study quantitatively tracked T-cell immune reconstitution after TCRalphabeta/CD19-depleted allogeneic hematopoietic cell transplantation in children using TCR repertoire profiling.

From cysteine to phenylalanine, the CDR3 is 14 amino acids long. Only the CDR3 region is kept as DNA, spanning 42 bases read in frame from base 1. V lost 6 bases and J lost 1 base; the stretch between them is 12 bases long. Library method: PCR. TCRdb lists the instrument as Illumina HiSeq 2500. To normalize quantification of the TCRbeta repertoire, the TCR libraries were built with molecular barcoding that relied on unique molecular identifiers. TCRdb cleaned the public reads at Q25 with fastp, built clones with MiXCR and kept in-frame beta chains. Every CDR3 protein is listed once, alongside the most common genes and DNA of its rows. Counted in this sample were over 300,000 distinct CDR3 sequences; about 9.3% of them appeared once. The top ten hold 2% to 3% of the sample. This clonotype was found a few times. The clone's antigen remains unknown. Qualities for individual bases were not recorded, and no much larger clone is one base off.

This TCR was recovered from a human donor who donated a stem cell graft to a child with acute lymphoblastic leukemia. The source was PBMCs from the stem cell graft donor, collected from the stem cell graft. Recombination linked TRBV12-3 or TRBV12-4 to TRBJ1-1; 6 matching bases give a weak D call of TRBD1. The CDR3 reads CASSVGQQNTEAFF. The DNA reads as follows: TGTGCCAGCAGCGTGGGACAACAGAACACTGAAGCTTTCTTT.